One and the same sample provided the 14 T cell receptor beta chains below, sequenced in a study of cytomegalovirus exposure and HLA in healthy donors. PCR was performed using 60 Vbeta and 13 Jbeta primers. Clones were sequenced by immunoSEQ multiplex PCR, and TCRdb holds only the in-frame ones, with some missing. The data contain 100,000 to 150,000 clones, roughly 80% of them singletons. Sequencing was carried out using PBMCs. Receptors originate from a young man in good health and CMV-seronegative.

This clone was detected only a few times. This chain links TRBV5-1 with TRBJ2-2; possible D gene TRBD1, 6 bases. The CDR3 is made up of 14 amino acids. V lost 3 bases and J lost 0, with 6 bases in between. Germline V gives CDR1 SGHRS, CDR2 YFSETQ. The CDR3 DNA follows: TGCGCCAGCAGCTGGGACACGAACACCGGGGAGCTGTTTTTT. This encodes CASSWDTNTGELFF.

This clone was picked up one time. The genes are TRBV28 and TRBJ1-2; D is possibly TRBD1 (5 bases). The V gene's germline CDR1 is MDHEN and CDR2 SYDVKM. This CDR3 region has 16 residues. The V end lost 0 bases, the J end lost 4 bases, and 15 bases lay between the germline ends. As DNA, the CDR3 is TGTGCCAGCAGTTTATGGTCAGAAGACAGCTCCTATGGCTACACCTTC. Its translation: CASSLWSEDSSYGYTF.

The chain employs TRBV7-2 and TRBJ2-5; D not certain. Per germline, CDR1 SGHTA and CDR2 FQGNSA. This CDR3 has 13 amino acids. The germline V and J ends were trimmed by 2 bases and 0 bases, with 4 bases remaining between them. The CDR3 sequence is CASSLPYQETQYF. The CDR3 DNA is TGTGCCAGCAGCTTACCGTACCAAGAGACCCAGTACTTC.

The genes are TRBV28 and TRBJ1-1; D unclear. Germline loops: CDR1 MDHEN, CDR2 SYDVKM. This CDR3 has 11 residues. V was trimmed by 10 bases and J by 0 bases, leaving 6 bases between them. CDR3 DNA: TGTGCCATCACTATGAACACTGAAGCTTTCTTT. It yields the protein CAITMNTEAFF.

In this sample, this clone turned up once. V usage is TRBV29-1 and J usage is TRBJ2-3; 10 bases line up with TRBD2. The germline V gene has CDR1 SQVTM and CDR2 ANQGSEA. The CDR3 is made up of 15 amino acids. V lost 3 bases to trimming and J lost 1 base; unmatched junction nucleotides: 4. The CDR3 loop is CSVDGAGGGTDTQYF. DNA for the CDR3: TGCAGCGTTGATGGAGCGGGGGGGGGCACAGATACGCAGTATTTT.

CDR3 sequence: CASSPGTSGEQYF. The CDR3 bases are TGTGCCAGCAGCCCCGGGACATCGGGCGAGCAGTACTTC. The gene calls are TRBV7-9 and TRBJ2-7, with D possibly matching TRBD1 (6 bases). This CDR3 is 13 amino acids long. Germline CDR1 SEHNR, CDR2 FQNEAQ (reference sequence). Trimming left V 5 bases short and J 6 bases short, with 14 bases between.

This clone was seen a single time. The genes are TRBV27 and TRBJ2-1, with a tentative D call TRBD2 (6 bases). The V gene's germline CDR1 is MNHEY and CDR2 SMNVEV (reference sequence). The CDR3 is 16 residues long. Trimming removed 6 bases from V and 6 bases from J, with 21 bases in between. The CDR3 bases are TGTGCCAGCAGACCCCTAGCTGCGGGGATGGTCAATGAGCAGTTCTTC. It encodes CASRPLAAGMVNEQFF.

V usage is TRBV4-1 and J usage is TRBJ2-3; TRBD2 agrees at 11 bases. The junction had 0 bases not matched to a gene; V was cut back by 0 bases and J by 1 base. Germline V CDR1 and CDR2: MGHRA, YSYEKL. The CDR3 extends over 16 amino acids. CDR3 amino acids: CASSQELAGGTDTQYF. The DNA for the CDR3 is TGCGCCAGCAGCCAAGAACTAGCGGGGGGCACAGATACGCAGTATTTT.

With regard to this clone: The sample contains more than one DNA sequence encoding this CDR3. The chain carries TRBV6-6 and TRBJ1-2; D is unclear. Trimming cost V 8 bases and J 3 bases, with 10 bases left between them. The CDR3 is made up of 12 amino acids. CDR1 is MNHNY, CDR2 SVGAGI, per germline (reference sequence). The CDR3 protein is CASRTGDYGYTF. For the CDR3, the DNA is TGTGCCAGCCGTACGGGTGACTATGGCTACACCTTC.

Note on this clone: The same CDR3 also results from other DNA sequences found in this sample. J is TRBJ1-1 and V is TRBV10-1; possibly TRBD1 for D (5 bases). The CDR3 contains 11 residues. The V gene's germline CDR1 is WNHNN and CDR2 SYGVQD (reference sequence). V was shortened by 5 bases and J by 14 bases, with 15 bases between the two germline ends. The CDR3 spells CASSQGLGRFF. The CDR3 nucleotides are TGCGCCAGCAGTCAGGGACTGGGGCGATTCTTT.

The chain recombines TRBV18 with TRBJ2-5; 10 nucleotides align to TRBD2. From germline, CDR1 is KGHSH and CDR2 LQKENI. The CDR3 has 17 residues. The V gene end was trimmed by 2 bases and the J gene end by 1 base; junction bases not matched to a gene: 7. The CDR3 nucleotides read TGTGCCAGCTCACCAGTGCTAGCGGGGGAAATCCAAGAGACCCAGTACTTC. This encodes CASSPVLAGEIQETQYF.

The rearrangement uses TRBV6-1 and TRBJ2-3; 14 positions agree with TRBD2. The CDR3 is 15 amino acids. Germline V lookup: CDR1 MNHNS, CDR2 SASEGT. With V trimmed by 8 bases and J by 4 bases, 5 bases remained unmatched. DNA for the CDR3: TGTGCCAGCGCCGCGACTAGCGGGGGGGCAGATACGCAGTATTTT. The encoded protein is CASAATSGGADTQYF.

For the CDR3, the DNA is TGCGCCAGCAGCCAAGATTCCTACTATGGCTACACCTTC. It specifies CASSQDSYYGYTF. The chain uses TRBV4-3 and TRBJ1-2; unclear D gene. With 0 bases removed from V and 3 bases from J, the gap between germline ends came to 5 bases. The germline gives CDR1 LGHNA, CDR2 YSLEER. The CDR3 extends over 13 amino acids.

V gene TRBV5-1 combines with J gene TRBJ1-3, with D perhaps TRBD1 (6 bases). The V end lost 5 bases, the J end lost 2 bases, and 8 bases lay between the germline ends. CDR1 and CDR2 (germline): SGHRS, YFSETQ. This CDR3 is 13 amino acids long. CDR3 region: CASRQGTGNTIYF. The CDR3, as DNA: TGCGCCAGCAGACAGGGAACTGGAAACACCATATATTTT. The whole variable domain, remainder taken from reference TRBV5-1 and TRBJ1-3, is KAGVTQTPRYLIKTRGQQVTLSCSPISGHRSVSWYQQTPGQGLQFLFEYFSETQRNKGNFPGRFSGRQFSNSRSEMNVSTLELGDSALYLCASRQGTGNTIYFGEGSWLTVV.